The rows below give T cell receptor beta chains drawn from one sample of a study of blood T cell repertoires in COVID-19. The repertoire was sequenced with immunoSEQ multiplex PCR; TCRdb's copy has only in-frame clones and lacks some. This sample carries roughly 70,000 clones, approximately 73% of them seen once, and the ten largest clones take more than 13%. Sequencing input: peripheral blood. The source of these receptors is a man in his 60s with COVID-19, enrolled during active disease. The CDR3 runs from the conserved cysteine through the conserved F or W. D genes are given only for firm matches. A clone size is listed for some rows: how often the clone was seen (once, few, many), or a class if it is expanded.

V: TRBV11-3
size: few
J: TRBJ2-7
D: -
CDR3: CASSFSGYEQYF
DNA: TGTGCCAGCAGCTTCTCCGGCTACGAGCAGTACTTC

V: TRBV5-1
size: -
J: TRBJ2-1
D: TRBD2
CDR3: CASSLSGRSQFF
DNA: TGCGCCAGCAGCTTAAGCGGGAGATCACAGTTCTTC

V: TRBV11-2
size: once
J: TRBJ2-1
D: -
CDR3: CASSFSSESSYNEQFF
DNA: TGTGCCAGCAGCTTCTCCAGTGAAAGCTCCTACAATGAGCAGTTCTTC

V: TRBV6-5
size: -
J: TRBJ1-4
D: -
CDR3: CASNEGRGNEKLFF
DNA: TGTGCCAGCAACGAGGGCCGCGGCAATGAAAAACTGTTTTTT

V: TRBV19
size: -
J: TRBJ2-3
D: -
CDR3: CASSPGRVGRDTQYF
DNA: TGTGCCAGTAGTCCCGGGCGGGTAGGGAGAGATACGCAGTATTTT

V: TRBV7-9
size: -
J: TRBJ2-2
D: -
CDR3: CASSLGRSGELFF
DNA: TGTGCCAGCAGCTTAGGGCGGTCCGGGGAGCTGTTTTTT

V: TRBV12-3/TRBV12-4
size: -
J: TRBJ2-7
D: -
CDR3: CASSLTRYEQYF
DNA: TGTGCCAGCAGTTTGACAAGGTACGAGCAGTACTTC

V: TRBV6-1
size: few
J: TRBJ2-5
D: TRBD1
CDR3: CASSEATGAETQYF
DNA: TGTGCCAGCAGTGAGGCGACAGGGGCAGAGACCCAGTACTTC

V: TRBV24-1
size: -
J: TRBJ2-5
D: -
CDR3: CATSGRDFMGETQYF
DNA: TGTGCCACCAGTGGCCGGGACTTCATGGGAGAGACCCAGTACTTC

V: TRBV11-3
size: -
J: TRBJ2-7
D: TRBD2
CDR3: CASSLGLSGSLYEQYF
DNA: TGTGCCAGCAGCCTCGGACTTAGCGGGAGTCTTTACGAGCAGTACTTC

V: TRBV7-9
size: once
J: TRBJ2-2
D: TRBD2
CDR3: CASSYTSGGNTGELFF
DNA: TGTGCCAGCAGCTATACTAGCGGGGGGAACACCGGGGAGCTGTTTTTT

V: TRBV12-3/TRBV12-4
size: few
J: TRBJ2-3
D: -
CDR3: CASSLRPDTQYF
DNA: TGTGCCAGCAGTCTCAGGCCAGATACGCAGTATTTT

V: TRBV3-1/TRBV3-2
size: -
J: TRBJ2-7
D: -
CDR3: CASSPPSYEQYF
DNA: TGTGCCAGCAGCCCCCCTTCCTACGAGCAGTACTTC

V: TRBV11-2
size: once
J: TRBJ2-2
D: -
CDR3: CASGRGQENGELFF
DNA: TGTGCCAGCGGGAGGGGACAGGAGAACGGGGAGCTGTTTTTT

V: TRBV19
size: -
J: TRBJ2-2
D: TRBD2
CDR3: CASSIRRLAGGSNTGELFF
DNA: TGTGCCAGTAGTATAAGGAGGCTAGCGGGAGGGTCGAACACCGGGGAGCTGTTTTTT

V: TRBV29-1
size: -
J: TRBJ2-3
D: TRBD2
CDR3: CSVVGRGDTQYF
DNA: TGCAGCGTAGTAGGGAGGGGAGATACGCAGTATTTT

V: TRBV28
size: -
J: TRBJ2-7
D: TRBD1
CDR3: CASSAGTGIYEQYF
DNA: TGTGCCAGCAGTGCCGGGACAGGGATCTACGAGCAGTACTTC

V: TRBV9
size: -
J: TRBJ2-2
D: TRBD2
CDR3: CASSLQRGTTGELFF
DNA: TGTGCCAGCAGCCTCCAGCGGGGGACTACCGGGGAGCTGTTTTTT

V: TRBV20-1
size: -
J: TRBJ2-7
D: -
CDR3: CSASRGYEQYF
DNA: TGCAGTGCCTCTCGGGGTTACGAGCAGTACTTC

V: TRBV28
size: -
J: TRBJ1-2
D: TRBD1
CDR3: CASSPGDSGEGGYTF
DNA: TGTGCCAGCAGTCCTGGGGACAGTGGAGAAGGTGGCTACACCTTC

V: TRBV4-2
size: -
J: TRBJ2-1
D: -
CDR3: CASSPAGAGSFSYNEQFF
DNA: TGTGCCAGCAGCCCGGCCGGGGCGGGGTCGTTTAGCTACAATGAGCAGTTCTTC

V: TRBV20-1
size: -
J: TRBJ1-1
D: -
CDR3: CSAFDRFEAFF
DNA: TGCAGTGCCTTCGACAGATTTGAAGCTTTCTTT

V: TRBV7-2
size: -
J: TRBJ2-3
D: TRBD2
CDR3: CASSWGLAGGPRGDTQYF
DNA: TGTGCCAGCAGCTGGGGACTAGCGGGAGGCCCAAGGGGAGATACGCAGTATTTT

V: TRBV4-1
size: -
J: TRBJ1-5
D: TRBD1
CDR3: CASSHGQGNTPQHF
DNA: TGCGCCAGCAGCCACGGACAGGGGAATACGCCCCAGCATTTT